This T cell receptor (beta chain) was identified in a study of CD8+ T cells in alopecia areata. About the study: Treated patients were dosed with oral tofacitinib, taking 5 to 10 mg twice daily. The study, taken as a whole, reports: Scalp lesions, especially in alopecia totalis/universalis, had higher clonality than normal scalp. Sequences from scalp samples also cover resident alphabeta T cells of normal skin.

PBMCs yielded sorted CD4+ and CD8+ T cells. In germline, CDR1 is GTSNPN, CDR2 SVGIG (reference sequence). The CDR3 spans 12 residues. Trimming took 4 bases from V and 5 from J, leaving 12 bases between them. A remark on this clone: The target antigen is unknown.

RNA extraction was followed by reverse transcription into cDNA, which acted as the sequencing template. Method: immunoSEQ multiplex PCR; TCRdb's copy keeps in-frame clones and lacks some. The table records some 170,000 clones, about 60% of them present only once. The chain employs TRBV30 and TRBJ2-7; no reliable D call. The origin of this receptor is a human donor with alopecia areata. Sequenced here: CD4+ T cells sorted from blood, sampled at week 0. In DNA, the CDR3 is TGTGCCTGGACCGTGGACGGTCACGAGCAGTACTTC. It translates to CAWTVDGHEQYF. Full variable domain (missing parts from reference TRBV30 and TRBJ2-7): SQTIHQWPATLVQPVGSPLSLECTVEGTSNPNLYWYRQAAGRGLQLLFYSVGIGQISSEVPQNLSASRPQDRQFILSSKKLLLSDSGFYLCAWTVDGHEQYFGPGTRLTVT.